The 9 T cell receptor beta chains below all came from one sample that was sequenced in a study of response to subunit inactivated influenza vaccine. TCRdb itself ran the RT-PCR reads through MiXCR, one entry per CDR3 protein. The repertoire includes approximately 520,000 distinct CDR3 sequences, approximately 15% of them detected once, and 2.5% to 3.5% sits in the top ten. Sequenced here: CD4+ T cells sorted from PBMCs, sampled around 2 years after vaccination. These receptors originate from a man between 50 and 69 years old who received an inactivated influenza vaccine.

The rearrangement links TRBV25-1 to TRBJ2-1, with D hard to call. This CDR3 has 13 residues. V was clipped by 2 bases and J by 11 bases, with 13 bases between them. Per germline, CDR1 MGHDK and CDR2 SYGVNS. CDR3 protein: CASSENSLDKQFF. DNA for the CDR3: TGTGCCAGCAGTGAAAATTCCCTAGATAAGCAGTTCTTC. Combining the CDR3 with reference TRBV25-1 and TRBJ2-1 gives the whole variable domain EADIYQTPRYLVIGTGKKITLECSQTMGHDKMYWYQQDPGMELHLIHYSYGVNSTEKGDLSSESTVSRIRTEHFPLTLESARPSHTSQYLCASSENSLDKQFFGPGTRLTVL.

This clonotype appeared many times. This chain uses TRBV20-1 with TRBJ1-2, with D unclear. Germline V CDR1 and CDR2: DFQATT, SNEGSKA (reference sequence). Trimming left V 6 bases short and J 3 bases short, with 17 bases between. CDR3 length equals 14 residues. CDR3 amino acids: CSAQISGLDYGYTF. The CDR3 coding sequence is TGCAGTGCCCAAATAAGCGGTCTGGACTATGGCTACACCTTC.

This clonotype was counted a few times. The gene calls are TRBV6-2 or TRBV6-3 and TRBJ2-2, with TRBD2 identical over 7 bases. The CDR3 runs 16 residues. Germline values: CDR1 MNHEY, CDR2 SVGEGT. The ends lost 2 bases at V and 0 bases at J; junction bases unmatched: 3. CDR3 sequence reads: CASSYGLAANTGELFF. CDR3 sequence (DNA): TGTGCCAGCAGTTACGGGCTAGCGGCGAACACCGGGGAGCTGTTTTTT.

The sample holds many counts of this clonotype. CDR3: CASSPLRTGGNGYTF. The CDR3 DNA reads TGTGCCAGCAGCCCACTACGGACAGGGGGGAACGGCTACACCTTC. The rearrangement uses TRBV3-1 and TRBJ1-2; 10 bases agree with TRBD1. The germline V gene encodes CDR1 LGHDT and CDR2 YNNKEL (reference sequence). The trim removed 4 bases at V and 8 bases at J, leaving 10 bases unmatched. This CDR3 comprises 15 residues.

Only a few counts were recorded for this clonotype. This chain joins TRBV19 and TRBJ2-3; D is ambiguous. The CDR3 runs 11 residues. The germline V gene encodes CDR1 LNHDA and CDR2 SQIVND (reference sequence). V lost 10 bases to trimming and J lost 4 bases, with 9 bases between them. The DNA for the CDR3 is TGTGCCACCGGCGCGTCAGATACGCAGTATTTT. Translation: CATGASDTQYF.

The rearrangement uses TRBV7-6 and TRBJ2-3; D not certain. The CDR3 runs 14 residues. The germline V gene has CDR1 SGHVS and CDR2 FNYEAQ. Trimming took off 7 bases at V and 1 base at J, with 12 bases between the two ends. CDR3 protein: CASKKGIGTDTQYF. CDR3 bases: TGTGCCAGCAAAAAGGGTATCGGCACAGATACGCAGTATTTT.

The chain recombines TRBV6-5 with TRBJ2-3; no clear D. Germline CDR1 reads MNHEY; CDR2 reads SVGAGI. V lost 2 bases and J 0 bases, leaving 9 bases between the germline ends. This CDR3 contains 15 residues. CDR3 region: CASSYRAASTDTQYF. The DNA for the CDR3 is TGTGCCAGCAGTTACAGGGCGGCTAGCACAGATACGCAGTATTTT.

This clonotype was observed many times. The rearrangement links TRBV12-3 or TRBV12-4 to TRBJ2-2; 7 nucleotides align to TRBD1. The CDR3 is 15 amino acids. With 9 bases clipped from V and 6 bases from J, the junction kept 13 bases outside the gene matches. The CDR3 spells CASRIQGSVSGELFF. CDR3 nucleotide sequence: TGTGCCAGTAGGATACAGGGGAGTGTGTCCGGGGAGCTGTTTTTT.

This CDR3 reads CSVVEGNRYLSEAFF. CDR3 bases: TGCAGCGTTGTAGAGGGTAACAGGTACTTATCTGAAGCTTTCTTT. The rearrangement links TRBV29-1 to TRBJ1-1, with D possibly being TRBD1 (5 bases). This CDR3 is built from 15 residues. V shed 4 bases and J shed 6 bases, with 21 bases lying between them. CDR1 and CDR2 (germline): SQVTM, ANQGSEA.